What follows are 30 T cell receptor beta chains derived from one specimen sequenced in a study of blood T cell repertoires in COVID-19. Clones were read by immunoSEQ multiplex PCR, and TCRdb kept only the in-frame ones, dropping some. The table lists about 420,000 clones, around 90% of them singletons, with 0.65% to 1% in the top ten. Sample: peripheral blood. These receptors all stem from a man aged 18 to 29 with COVID-19, enrolled during active disease.

The CDR3 coding sequence is TGTGCCACCAGCAGCTACAGGGAAGTGAGCTACACCTTC. The encoded protein is CATSSYREVSYTF. This chain uses TRBV15 with TRBJ1-2; maybe TRBD1 (6 bases). The ends were cut back, 3 bases at V and 9 bases at J, with 14 bases in the middle. Germline loops: CDR1 LNHNV, CDR2 YYDKDF (reference sequence). The CDR3 covers 13 residues.

The chain is built from TRBV19 and TRBJ1-5; D not resolved. Germline lookup yields CDR1 LNHDA and CDR2 SQIVND (reference sequence). This CDR3 spans 12 amino acids. The ends were cut back, 7 bases at V and 4 bases at J, with 8 bases in the middle. The CDR3 loop is CASTTANQPQHF. The DNA of the CDR3 is TGTGCCAGTACCACAGCAAATCAGCCCCAGCATTTT.

This chain joins TRBV18 and TRBJ1-1, with D perhaps matching TRBD1 (6 bases). This CDR3 contains 14 residues. The V end was cut by 6 bases, the J end by 1 base, with 12 bases between. Germline CDR1 KGHSH, CDR2 LQKENI. The CDR3, as DNA: TGTGCCAGCTCTTGGGGGGGCTCGAACACTGAAGCTTTCTTT. It is translated as CASSWGGSNTEAFF. The variable domain in full, with the rest retrieved from reference TRBV18 and TRBJ1-1, is NAGVMQNPRHLVRRRGQEARLRCSPMKGHSHVYWYRQLPEEGLKFMVYLQKENIIDESGMPKERFSAEFPKEGPSILRIQQVVRGDSAAYFCASSWGGSNTEAFFGQGTRLTVV.

V and J are TRBV19 and TRBJ2-4; 7 nucleotides match TRBD1. The CDR3 is made up of 17 amino acids. Germline V CDR1 and CDR2: LNHDA, SQIVND (reference sequence). With 1 base clipped from V and 4 bases from J, the junction kept 10 bases outside the gene matches. The CDR3 DNA follows: TGTGCCAGTAGTATAGGACAGGGTCCCAATTTTAAAAACATTCAGTACTTC. Translated, it gives CASSIGQGPNFKNIQYF. The full variable domain, completed using reference TRBV19 and TRBJ2-4, is DGGITQSPKYLFRKEGQNVTLSCEQNLNHDAMYWYRQDPGQGLRLIYYSQIVNDFQKGDIAEGYSVSREKKESFPLTVTSAQKNPTAFYLCASSIGQGPNFKNIQYFGAGTRLSVL.

The rearrangement joins TRBV29-1 to TRBJ1-1; D is possibly TRBD1 (6 bases). V lost 6 bases, J lost 8 bases, and 16 bases lay in between. CDR1 SQVTM and CDR2 ANQGSEA come from the germline V gene. This CDR3 contains 12 residues. In DNA form, the CDR3 reads TGCAGCGTCGAGGGGGTCGGGCGAGAAGCTTTCTTT. Residues: CSVEGVGREAFF.

The chain recombines TRBV7-2 with TRBJ2-1, with 7 bases matching TRBD2. This CDR3 contains 16 residues. The V gene's germline CDR1 is SGHTA and CDR2 FQGNSA. The ends lost 1 base at V and 5 bases at J; junction bases unmatched: 8. The CDR3 DNA reads as TGTGCCAGCAGCTTAGGGGGACTAAGGGCTGACAATGAGCAGTTCTTC. It translates to CASSLGGLRADNEQFF.

The chain employs TRBV15 and TRBJ1-3; TRBD1 is a possible D gene (6 bases). V was pared by 0 bases and J by 8 bases, with 17 bases between. The CDR3 has 16 residues. In germline, CDR1 is LNHNV, CDR2 YYDKDF (reference sequence). The CDR3 protein is CATSRDRGQGSDTIYF. CDR3 bases: TGTGCCACCAGCAGAGATCGGGGACAAGGGTCTGACACCATATATTTT.

V gene TRBV29-1 combines with J gene TRBJ1-1; D is unclear. The CDR3 has 11 amino acids. Germline-derived CDR1 and CDR2 are SQVTM and ANQGSEA. Deletions cut 6 bases from V and 5 bases from J, with 10 bases between. The CDR3 loop reads CSVARGTEAFF. CDR3 nucleotides: TGCAGCGTAGCTCGAGGGACTGAAGCTTTCTTT.

CDR3 bases: TGTGCCAGCAGACAGTTGGGCACCGGGGAGCTGTTTTTT. It specifies CASRQLGTGELFF. This chain joins TRBV25-1 and TRBJ2-2; D not resolved. The CDR3 runs to 13 residues. Trimming took off 6 bases at V and 4 bases at J, with 9 bases between the two ends. Germline CDR1 and CDR2: MGHDK and SYGVNS.

The genes are TRBV18 and TRBJ1-3; TRBD1 might be the D (6 bases). In germline, CDR1 is KGHSH, CDR2 LQKENI. V was pared by 3 bases and J by 0 bases, with 12 bases between. The CDR3 contains 16 residues. In nucleotides, the CDR3 is TGTGCCAGCTCACCTGATGGGGGCAACTCTGGAAACACCATATATTTT. As protein: CASSPDGGNSGNTIYF.

The chain joins TRBV5-1 to TRBJ2-3; 11 bases agree with TRBD1. Trimming took 4 bases from V and 4 from J; bases not matched to a gene: 5. Germline V gene sequence: CDR1 SGHRS, CDR2 YFSETQ. The length of the CDR3 is 15 residues. This chain's CDR3 is CASSPDRGLADTQYF. Here the CDR3 DNA reads TGCGCCAGCAGCCCGGACAGGGGGCTCGCAGATACGCAGTATTTT.

The gene calls are TRBV5-8 and TRBJ1-1, with no clear D. The V gene lost 4 bases and the J gene lost 0 bases, with 7 bases spanning the gap. The CDR3 is made up of 13 amino acids. Germline CDR1 and CDR2: SGHTS and YDEGEE. The chain's CDR3 is CASSLEMNTEAFF. CDR3 DNA: TGTGCCAGCAGCCTCGAGATGAACACTGAAGCTTTCTTT.

The chain is built from TRBV5-1 and TRBJ1-4, with 8 bases aligning to TRBD1. Germline V gene lookup returns CDR1 SGHRS and CDR2 YFSETQ. The CDR3 runs to 15 residues. V gave up 0 bases and J gave up 7 bases; unmatched junction bases: 5. The CDR3 loop is CASSLGGQGSEKLFF. As DNA, the CDR3 is TGCGCCAGCAGCTTGGGTGGACAGGGCAGTGAAAAACTGTTTTTT.

The genes are TRBV5-1 and TRBJ1-1; 7 nucleotides line up with TRBD1. Looked up from germline, CDR1 is SGHRS and CDR2 is YFSETQ. The CDR3 sequence is 15 residues long. After removal of 4 bases from V and 5 bases from J, the junction contained 11 bases not matched to a gene. CDR3 amino acids: CASSPWTGGDTEAFF. The CDR3, as DNA: TGCGCCAGCAGCCCATGGACAGGAGGGGATACTGAAGCTTTCTTT.

As regards this clone: An end of the junction differs from the germline gene, which may be a read error. CDR3: CASSYRRDKPLF. The CDR3 DNA is TGTGCCAGCAGTTACCGCCGGGACAAACCCCTCTTC. The V call is TRBV6-2 or TRBV6-3, the J call TRBJ2-1; D might be TRBD1 (6 bases). This CDR3 has 12 amino acids. Germline V gives CDR1 MNHEY, CDR2 SVGEGT.

The CDR3 is CASSIEGSNSPLHF. The CDR3, as DNA: TGCGCCAGCAGTATTGAGGGTAGTAATTCACCCCTCCACTTT. V gene TRBV5-1 combines with J gene TRBJ1-6, with D unclear. Trimming pared 5 bases from V and 6 bases from J, leaving 12 bases between. This CDR3 region has 14 residues. Germline loops: CDR1 SGHRS, CDR2 YFSETQ. Combining the CDR3 with reference TRBV5-1 and TRBJ1-6 gives the whole variable domain KAGVTQTPRYLIKTRGQQVTLSCSPISGHRSVSWYQQTPGQGLQFLFEYFSETQRNKGNFPGRFSGRQFSNSRSEMNVSTLELGDSALYLCASSIEGSNSPLHFGNGTRLTVT.

This CDR3 reads CASSTAGQPQHF. The DNA for the CDR3 is TGTGCCAGTAGCACCGCGGGTCAGCCCCAGCATTTT. The chain is built from TRBV19 and TRBJ1-5; D unresolved. This CDR3 has 12 residues. V was clipped by 6 bases and J by 6 bases, with 9 bases between them. The V gene's germline CDR1 is LNHDA and CDR2 SQIVND (reference sequence).

This chain connects TRBV27 to TRBJ2-7; TRBD1 might be the D (8 bases). The CDR3 sequence is 14 residues long. Germline CDR1 reads MNHEY; CDR2 reads SMNVEV (reference sequence). Trimming removed 6 bases at V and 0 bases at J, with 12 bases between. CDR3: CASRQGGLSYEQYF. DNA of the CDR3: TGTGCCAGCAGACAGGGGGGGCTCTCCTACGAGCAGTACTTC.

Here the CDR3 reads CSVESGRKAFF. In nucleotides, the CDR3 is TGCAGCGTTGAGAGCGGGAGGAAAGCTTTCTTT. This chain joins TRBV29-1 and TRBJ1-1, with D hard to call. V was trimmed by 3 bases and J by 9 bases, leaving 11 bases between them. Germline-derived CDR1 and CDR2 are SQVTM and ANQGSEA. The CDR3 totals 11 residues.

A remark on this clone: An end of the junction does not agree with germline; a read error may underlie this. This sequence joins TRBV2 and TRBJ2-1; D gene ambiguous. Germline V CDR1 and CDR2: SNHLY, FYNNEI. The CDR3 sequence is 14 residues long. DNA for the CDR3: TGTGCCAGCAGGGAAGGGCCAGCCTACAATGAGCAGTTCTTC. Translation gives CASREGPAYNEQFF.

The rearrangement links TRBV5-4 to TRBJ2-4; D unresolved. The V gene's germline CDR1 is SGHNT and CDR2 YYREEE (reference sequence). The CDR3 is 14 residues long. V lost 6 bases, J lost 4 bases, and 14 bases lay in between. CDR3 bases: TGTGCCAGCACCGACCTGCAACAGAAAAACATTCAGTACTTC. This sequence encodes CASTDLQQKNIQYF.

This clone came up a few times. The chain carries TRBV6-5 and TRBJ2-1; tentatively, D is TRBD2 (7 bases). The CDR3 covers 15 residues. Germline lookup yields CDR1 MNHEY and CDR2 SVGAGI. Between the trimmed V and J ends, which lost 0 bases and 6 bases, there was a span of 12 bases. The CDR3 sequence is CASSYSRRGGNEQFF. The CDR3 DNA reads as TGTGCCAGCAGTTACTCTCGGAGGGGGGGCAATGAGCAGTTCTTC.

This clone was counted a few times. This sequence joins TRBV30 and TRBJ1-6, with a possible D match to TRBD1 (6 bases). V was clipped by 2 bases and J by 8 bases, with 13 bases between them. Germline loops: CDR1 GTSNPN, CDR2 SVGIG (reference sequence). This CDR3 is 14 amino acids long. This CDR3 is CAWSRRAGDSPLHF. The CDR3 DNA is TGTGCCTGGAGTAGAAGGGCAGGGGATTCACCCCTCCACTTT.

The V gene is TRBV2, the J gene TRBJ2-7, with 12 bases that match TRBD2. V gave up 8 bases and J gave up 0 bases; unmatched junction bases: 11. The CDR3 has 17 residues. Looked up from germline, CDR1 is SNHLY and CDR2 is FYNNEI. CDR3 loop: CASGRGLAGSSSYEQYF. Here the CDR3 DNA reads TGTGCCAGCGGGCGGGGACTAGCGGGTTCCAGCTCCTACGAGCAGTACTTC.

On this clone itself: One end of the junction varies from germline; a read error may be responsible. The chain employs TRBV27 and TRBJ2-7, with 8 bases matching TRBD2. Germline values: CDR1 MNHEY, CDR2 SMNVEV (reference sequence). The CDR3 totals 13 residues. The CDR3 loop is CASSPGLAYGQYF. CDR3 nucleotides: TGTGCCAGCAGTCCAGGACTAGCCTACGGGCAGTACTTC.

V and J are TRBV30 and TRBJ2-2; 12 bases align to TRBD2. CDR1 and CDR2 (germline): GTSNPN, SVGIG (reference sequence). Germline trimming cut 4 bases from V and 4 bases from J; bases unmatched to any gene: 4. The CDR3 runs 15 residues. CDR3 DNA: TGTGCCTGGACCAGGACTAGCGGGGCCACCGGGGAGCTGTTTTTT. Translating it yields CAWTRTSGATGELFF. Supplemented by reference TRBV30 and TRBJ2-2, the full variable domain reads SQTIHQWPATLVQPVGSPLSLECTVEGTSNPNLYWYRQAAGRGLQLLFYSVGIGQISSEVPQNLSASRPQDRQFILSSKKLLLSDSGFYLCAWTRTSGATGELFFGEGSRLTVL.

Here the CDR3 reads CASSFSLTRETQYF. In nucleotides, the CDR3 is TGTGCCAGCAGCTTTAGCTTAACGAGGGAGACCCAGTACTTC. The V and J genes are TRBV13 and TRBJ2-5; D is unclear. CDR3 length: 14 residues. Germline V gene lookup returns CDR1 PRHDT and CDR2 FYEKMQ (reference sequence). V lost 3 bases and J lost 5, with 13 bases in between.

This clone was seen a single time. CDR3 protein: CASSPTDSNYGYTF. CDR3 bases: TGTGCCAGCTCACCAACGGACAGCAACTATGGCTACACCTTC. The chain joins TRBV18 to TRBJ1-2; tentatively, D is TRBD1 (6 bases). Germline V CDR1 and CDR2: KGHSH, LQKENI. Between the trimmed V and J ends, which lost 2 bases and 2 bases, there was a span of 9 bases. This CDR3 is built from 14 residues.

The chain has TRBV6-6 and TRBJ2-7, with a possible D match to TRBD2 (6 bases). V lost 6 bases and J lost 1, with 10 bases in between. Germline V gives CDR1 MNHNY, CDR2 SVGAGI (reference sequence). This CDR3 contains 13 residues. DNA of the CDR3: TGTGCCAGCAGGAAGGAGGGATCCTACGAGCAGTACTTC. This gives the protein CASRKEGSYEQYF.

The V gene is TRBV19, the J gene TRBJ1-2, with a tentative D call TRBD1 (5 bases). Trimming removed 3 bases from V and 0 bases from J, with 8 bases in between. This CDR3 has 14 amino acids. The germline CDR1 and CDR2 sequences are LNHDA and SQIVND (reference sequence). CDR3 DNA sequence: TGTGCCAGTAGTATCGACAGAGCTAACTATGGCTACACCTTC. Its translation is CASSIDRANYGYTF.